Listed here are 4 T cell receptor delta chains from one sample, sequenced in a study of human gamma delta and Vdelta1 T cells. The antigens of these receptors remain unknown. TCRdb re-called the PCR reads using CATT. The sample consists of some 6,500 delta-chain clones, over 30% of them appearing once. Sequenced material: Vdelta1 gamma-delta T cells from blood grown in culture (DOT cells). All receptors derive from a human donor in good health.

The chain employs TRDV1 and TRDJ1; TRDD3 might be the D (5 bases). Germline V gives CDR1 TSWWSYY, CDR2 QGS. Trimming cost V 0 bases and J 0 bases, with 29 bases left between them. This CDR3 contains 22 residues. The CDR3 DNA is TGTGCTCTTGGGGAACTTCGGGTCTACGTGGTCTGGGAAACCAAGTACACCGATAAACTCATCTTT. Translating it yields CALGELRVYVVWETKYTDKLIF.

The chain has TRDV1 and TRDJ1, with a weak D call TRDD2 (6 bases). V lost 0 bases and J lost 2, with 22 bases in between. The CDR3 has 19 amino acids. Germline V lookup: CDR1 TSWWSYY, CDR2 QGS. CDR3 region: CALGELGVPRGWGTDKLIF. In DNA, the CDR3 is TGTGCTCTTGGGGAACTAGGGGTTCCTAGGGGGTGGGGAACCGATAAACTCATCTTT.

This clone ranks as medium-sized. This chain uses TRDV1 with TRDJ1; TRDD3 agrees at 7 bases. The length of the CDR3 is 16 residues. Germline V gene sequence: CDR1 TSWWSYY, CDR2 QGS. V was pared by 1 base and J by 4 bases, with 9 bases of the junction left unmatched. The CDR3 loop reads CALGEHDWGLNDKLIF. The CDR3 nucleotides are TGTGCTCTTGGGGAACATGACTGGGGTCTGAACGATAAACTCATCTTT.

This clone counts as medium-sized. The rearrangement links TRDV1 to TRDJ1; 9 nucleotides line up with TRDD3. Trimming at V came to 0 bases and at J to 2 bases, leaving 31 bases not matched to a gene. The CDR3 length is 25 residues. CDR1 and CDR2 (germline): TSWWSYY, QGS. CDR3 in amino acids: CALGELVYRDYVPIYWGTTTDKLIF. CDR3 coding DNA: TGTGCTCTTGGGGAACTTGTTTATAGGGACTACGTTCCCATTTACTGGGGGACGACGACCGATAAACTCATCTTT.